These T cell receptor beta chains were read from a single sample in a study of T-cell reconstitution after alpha-beta-depleted transplantation in children. TCRdb reanalysed the PCR reads using MiXCR and keeps one entry per CDR3 protein. The sample gives 45,000 to 50,000 distinct CDR3 sequences, 52% of which show up once; more than 30% is in the top ten. This specimen was peripheral blood, taken before TCRalphabeta/CD19-depleted stem cell transplant. The receptors originated from a boy less than two years old with SCID, due to receive a stem cell transplant. Both conserved end residues are part of each CDR3. Each record gives: clone size, J gene, V gene, D gene, CDR3 protein, CDR3 DNA. A D gene is named only where the DNA matches it firmly. For some rows the clone size is stated as once, few or many, or as a class when expanded; others skip it.

abundance: -
j_gene: TRBJ1-2
v_gene: TRBV11-1
d_gene: -
CDR3aa: CASNSRDTDYDYGYTF
CDR3nt: TGTGCCAGCAACAGCCGGGACACCGACTACGACTATGGCTACACCTTC

abundance: few
j_gene: TRBJ1-1
v_gene: TRBV9
d_gene: -
CDR3aa: CASSVDPPGQGTEAFF
CDR3nt: TGTGCCAGCAGCGTAGATCCCCCGGGACAAGGCACTGAAGCTTTCTTT

abundance: few
j_gene: TRBJ2-2
v_gene: TRBV5-1
d_gene: -
CDR3aa: CASSLGQNTGELFF
CDR3nt: TGCGCCAGCAGCTTGGGACAGAACACCGGGGAGCTGTTTTTT

abundance: once
j_gene: TRBJ2-2
v_gene: TRBV24-1
d_gene: -
CDR3aa: CATSDSIPGTGELFF
CDR3nt: TGTGCCACCAGTGATTCCATCCCGGGTACCGGGGAGCTGTTTTTT

abundance: many
j_gene: TRBJ2-7
v_gene: TRBV7-2
d_gene: TRBD2
CDR3aa: CASSLQGGGFYEQYF
CDR3nt: TGTGCCAGCAGCCTACAAGGCGGGGGTTTCTACGAGCAGTACTTC

abundance: -
j_gene: TRBJ2-5
v_gene: TRBV15
d_gene: -
CDR3aa: CATSRGGSQETQYF
CDR3nt: TGTGCCACCAGCAGAGGAGGTTCGCAAGAGACCCAGTACTTC

abundance: -
j_gene: TRBJ2-5
v_gene: TRBV6-1
d_gene: TRBD1
CDR3aa: CASSDRYRGQETQYF
CDR3nt: TGTGCCAGCAGTGACCGATACAGGGGGCAAGAGACCCAGTACTTC

abundance: -
j_gene: TRBJ2-2
v_gene: TRBV15
d_gene: -
CDR3aa: CATSPRKGTGELFF
CDR3nt: TGTGCCACCAGCCCCCGTAAAGGGACCGGGGAGCTGTTTTTT

abundance: -
j_gene: TRBJ2-3
v_gene: TRBV20-1
d_gene: -
CDR3aa: CSASPVTDTQYF
CDR3nt: TGCAGTGCTAGTCCGGTCACAGATACGCAGTATTTT

abundance: -
j_gene: TRBJ1-5
v_gene: TRBV12-3/TRBV12-4
d_gene: -
CDR3aa: CASSQKRQPQHF
CDR3nt: TGTGCCAGCAGTCAGAAGAGGCAGCCCCAGCATTTT

abundance: -
j_gene: TRBJ2-5
v_gene: TRBV29-1
d_gene: -
CDR3aa: CSVGVGGLKETQYF
CDR3nt: TGCAGCGTTGGAGTCGGGGGGCTGAAAGAGACCCAGTACTTC

abundance: few
j_gene: TRBJ2-2
v_gene: TRBV5-6
d_gene: TRBD1
CDR3aa: CARGPLGQQHTGELFF
CDR3nt: TGTGCCAGGGGCCCCCTGGGACAGCAACATACCGGGGAGCTGTTTTTT

abundance: -
j_gene: TRBJ2-2
v_gene: TRBV6-4
d_gene: TRBD2
CDR3aa: CATSPTSGGHTGELFF
CDR3nt: TGTGCCACCAGCCCGACTAGCGGGGGACACACCGGGGAGCTGTTTTTT

abundance: many
j_gene: TRBJ2-7
v_gene: TRBV12-3/TRBV12-4
d_gene: TRBD2
CDR3aa: CASRPGTSGGTYEQYF
CDR3nt: TGTGCCAGCCGTCCCGGGACTAGCGGGGGAACTTACGAGCAGTACTTC

abundance: -
j_gene: TRBJ2-1
v_gene: TRBV5-1
d_gene: -
CDR3aa: CASKDEQFF
CDR3nt: TGCGCCAGCAAGGATGAGCAGTTCTTC

abundance: once
j_gene: TRBJ2-5
v_gene: TRBV5-1
d_gene: TRBD2
CDR3aa: CASSSYSGAETQYF
CDR3nt: TGCGCCAGCAGCTCTTATAGCGGGGCTGAGACCCAGTACTTC

abundance: -
j_gene: TRBJ2-1
v_gene: TRBV12-3/TRBV12-4
d_gene: TRBD2
CDR3aa: CASSLQRGGYNEQFF
CDR3nt: TGTGCCAGCAGTTTACAGCGGGGGGGTTACAATGAGCAGTTCTTC

abundance: -
j_gene: TRBJ1-3
v_gene: TRBV12-3/TRBV12-4
d_gene: TRBD1
CDR3aa: CAILLGGGGNTIYF
CDR3nt: TGTGCCATCCTGTTAGGGGGCGGTGGAAACACCATATATTTT

abundance: -
j_gene: TRBJ2-1
v_gene: TRBV7-7
d_gene: -
CDR3aa: CASSPRSRGEQFF
CDR3nt: TGTGCTAGCAGCCCCCGGTCGAGGGGGGAGCAGTTCTTC

abundance: -
j_gene: TRBJ1-2
v_gene: TRBV5-1
d_gene: TRBD1
CDR3aa: CASSLAGGQGAQGGYTF
CDR3nt: TGCGCCAGCAGCTTGGCGGGCGGACAGGGGGCGCAGGGTGGCTACACCTTC

abundance: -
j_gene: TRBJ1-5
v_gene: TRBV28
d_gene: -
CDR3aa: CASSSTASNQPQHF
CDR3nt: TGTGCCAGCAGTTCGACAGCGAGCAATCAGCCCCAGCATTTT

abundance: -
j_gene: TRBJ2-1
v_gene: TRBV7-2
d_gene: -
CDR3aa: CASSNGRAGGLNEQFF
CDR3nt: TGTGCCAGCAGCAACGGGAGGGCAGGGGGCTTAAATGAGCAGTTCTTC

abundance: few
j_gene: TRBJ1-6
v_gene: TRBV7-8
d_gene: -
CDR3aa: CASSLAASPGSYNSPLHF
CDR3nt: TGTGCCAGCAGCTTAGCGGCTTCTCCGGGCTCCTATAATTCACCCCTCCACTTT

abundance: -
j_gene: TRBJ1-1
v_gene: TRBV6-1
d_gene: -
CDR3aa: CASRLGTRDTEAFF
CDR3nt: TGTGCCAGCAGACTGGGTACGAGGGACACTGAAGCTTTCTTT

abundance: few
j_gene: TRBJ2-1
v_gene: TRBV7-8
d_gene: -
CDR3aa: CASSHKPGNEQFF
CDR3nt: TGTGCCAGCAGCCACAAGCCGGGGAATGAGCAGTTCTTC

abundance: -
j_gene: TRBJ2-3
v_gene: TRBV3-1
d_gene: TRBD2
CDR3aa: CASSTGGTHTQYF
CDR3nt: TGTGCCAGCAGCACGGGGGGAACTCATACGCAGTATTTT

abundance: once
j_gene: TRBJ2-3
v_gene: TRBV9
d_gene: -
CDR3aa: CASSVATASTDTQYF
CDR3nt: TGTGCCAGCAGCGTAGCGACAGCTAGCACAGATACGCAGTATTTT

abundance: -
j_gene: TRBJ2-7
v_gene: TRBV12-3/TRBV12-4
d_gene: -
CDR3aa: CASSPEGFHEQYF
CDR3nt: TGTGCCAGCAGCCCCGAAGGGTTCCACGAGCAGTACTTC

abundance: -
j_gene: TRBJ2-7
v_gene: TRBV3-1
d_gene: -
CDR3aa: CASSPSRAGSEQYF
CDR3nt: TGTGCCAGCAGCCCTTCCAGGGCAGGGTCCGAGCAGTACTTC

abundance: -
j_gene: TRBJ2-2
v_gene: TRBV12-3/TRBV12-4
d_gene: -
CDR3aa: CASTYGHTGELFF
CDR3nt: TGTGCCAGCACCTACGGACACACCGGGGAGCTGTTTTTT

abundance: few
j_gene: TRBJ2-7
v_gene: TRBV6-1
d_gene: -
CDR3aa: CASEKYEQYF
CDR3nt: TGTGCCAGCGAAAAGTACGAGCAGTACTTC

abundance: once
j_gene: TRBJ1-3
v_gene: TRBV2
d_gene: -
CDR3aa: CASSDLQTGNTIYF
CDR3nt: TGTGCCAGCAGTGACCTACAGACCGGAAACACCATATATTTT

abundance: -
j_gene: TRBJ2-1
v_gene: TRBV15
d_gene: TRBD2
CDR3aa: CATTWTSGGPQFF
CDR3nt: TGTGCCACTACTTGGACTAGCGGGGGCCCACAGTTCTTC

abundance: -
j_gene: TRBJ2-7
v_gene: TRBV7-8
d_gene: -
CDR3aa: CASSPSRVSPYEQYF
CDR3nt: TGTGCCAGCAGCCCAAGCAGGGTATCCCCCTACGAGCAGTACTTC

abundance: few
j_gene: TRBJ2-6
v_gene: TRBV5-1
d_gene: -
CDR3aa: CASSFSVSGANVLTF
CDR3nt: TGCGCCAGCAGCTTCTCCGTCTCTGGGGCCAACGTCCTGACTTTC

abundance: -
j_gene: TRBJ2-1
v_gene: TRBV5-1
d_gene: -
CDR3aa: CASSLAITYNEQFF
CDR3nt: TGCGCCAGCAGCCTAGCAATTACCTACAATGAGCAGTTCTTC

abundance: -
j_gene: TRBJ2-7
v_gene: TRBV20-1
d_gene: TRBD2
CDR3aa: CSARDPGTSGEGARVEQYF
CDR3nt: TGCAGTGCTAGAGATCCAGGGACTAGCGGGGAAGGCGCGAGGGTGGAGCAGTACTTC

abundance: -
j_gene: TRBJ1-2
v_gene: TRBV5-4
d_gene: -
CDR3aa: CASSLRPTNYGYTF
CDR3nt: TGTGCCAGCAGCTTGAGACCGACCAACTATGGCTACACCTTC

abundance: -
j_gene: TRBJ2-5
v_gene: TRBV28
d_gene: TRBD2
CDR3aa: CASSPAGGQETQYF
CDR3nt: TGTGCCAGCAGTCCCGCGGGGGGCCAAGAGACCCAGTACTTC

abundance: -
j_gene: TRBJ2-7
v_gene: TRBV3-1
d_gene: -
CDR3aa: CASSQRDAFYEQYF
CDR3nt: TGTGCCAGCAGCCAAAGGGACGCTTTCTACGAGCAGTACTTC

abundance: -
j_gene: TRBJ2-5
v_gene: TRBV29-1
d_gene: -
CDR3aa: CSGGTRGETQYF
CDR3nt: TGCAGCGGCGGGACAAGGGGGGAGACCCAGTACTTC

abundance: -
j_gene: TRBJ1-1
v_gene: TRBV7-7
d_gene: -
CDR3aa: CASSTGKNTEAFF
CDR3nt: TGTGCCAGCAGCACCGGGAAGAACACTGAAGCTTTCTTT

abundance: -
j_gene: TRBJ1-2
v_gene: TRBV4-2
d_gene: -
CDR3aa: CASSLYFRDGLPYGYTF
CDR3nt: TGTGCCAGCAGCCTTTACTTCCGGGACGGCCTCCCCTATGGCTACACCTTC

abundance: -
j_gene: TRBJ2-5
v_gene: TRBV7-2
d_gene: -
CDR3aa: CASSLGVTGLQETQYF
CDR3nt: TGTGCCAGCAGCTTAGGAGTAACAGGGCTTCAAGAGACCCAGTACTTC

abundance: -
j_gene: TRBJ1-2
v_gene: TRBV5-1
d_gene: TRBD1
CDR3aa: CASSYLSQGEYYGYTF
CDR3nt: TGCGCCAGCAGCTACCTCTCACAGGGGGAGTACTATGGCTACACCTTC

abundance: -
j_gene: TRBJ2-7
v_gene: TRBV7-2
d_gene: TRBD1
CDR3aa: CASSSRTGGSYEQYF
CDR3nt: TGTGCCAGCAGCTCTAGGACAGGAGGCTCCTACGAGCAGTACTTC

abundance: few
j_gene: TRBJ1-2
v_gene: TRBV20-1
d_gene: TRBD1
CDR3aa: CSARDRDGYTF
CDR3nt: TGCAGTGCTAGGGACAGGGATGGCTACACCTTC

abundance: many
j_gene: TRBJ2-3
v_gene: TRBV6-5
d_gene: TRBD2
CDR3aa: CASSSLAGASTDTQYF
CDR3nt: TGTGCCAGCAGTTCCCTAGCGGGGGCTAGCACAGATACGCAGTATTTT

abundance: large
j_gene: TRBJ2-3
v_gene: TRBV6-5
d_gene: TRBD2
CDR3aa: CASSPNLGTTRTDTQYF
CDR3nt: TGTGCCAGCAGTCCTAACCTCGGGACTACTAGGACAGATACGCAGTATTTT

abundance: few
j_gene: TRBJ2-7
v_gene: TRBV20-1
d_gene: TRBD1
CDR3aa: CSARDSEREQYF
CDR3nt: TGCAGTGCACGGGACAGTGAGCGCGAGCAGTACTTC

abundance: many
j_gene: TRBJ1-2
v_gene: TRBV6-1
d_gene: TRBD1
CDR3aa: CASSVSRDRRIRYTF
CDR3nt: TGTGCCAGCAGTGTAAGTCGGGACAGGAGGATACGCTACACCTTC

abundance: -
j_gene: TRBJ1-1
v_gene: TRBV6-5
d_gene: -
CDR3aa: CASRGNTEAFF
CDR3nt: TGTGCCAGCAGGGGTAACACTGAAGCTTTCTTT

abundance: few
j_gene: TRBJ1-2
v_gene: TRBV27
d_gene: TRBD1
CDR3aa: CASGEVAGQVDGYTF
CDR3nt: TGTGCCAGCGGTGAAGTCGCGGGACAGGTAGATGGCTACACCTTC